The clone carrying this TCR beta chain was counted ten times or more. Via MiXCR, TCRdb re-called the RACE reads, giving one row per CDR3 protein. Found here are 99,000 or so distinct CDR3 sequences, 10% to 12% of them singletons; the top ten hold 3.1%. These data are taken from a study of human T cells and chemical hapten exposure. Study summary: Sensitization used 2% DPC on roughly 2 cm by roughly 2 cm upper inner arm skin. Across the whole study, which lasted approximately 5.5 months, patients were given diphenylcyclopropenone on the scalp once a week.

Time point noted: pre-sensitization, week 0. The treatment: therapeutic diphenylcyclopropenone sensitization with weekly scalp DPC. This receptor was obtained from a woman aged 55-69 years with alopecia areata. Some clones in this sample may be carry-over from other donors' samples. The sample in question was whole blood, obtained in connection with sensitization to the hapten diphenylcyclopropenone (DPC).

The CDR3 protein is CASSPRTGINEKLFF. The DNA of the CDR3 is TGTGCCAGCAGCCCACGAACCGGCATTAATGAAAAACTGTTTTTT. The J gene is TRBJ1-4, the V gene TRBV9; the D is unclear. Germline V gene lookup returns CDR1 SGDLS and CDR2 YYNGEE. This CDR3 region has 15 residues. With 4 bases removed from V and 4 bases from J, the gap between germline ends came to 14 bases.